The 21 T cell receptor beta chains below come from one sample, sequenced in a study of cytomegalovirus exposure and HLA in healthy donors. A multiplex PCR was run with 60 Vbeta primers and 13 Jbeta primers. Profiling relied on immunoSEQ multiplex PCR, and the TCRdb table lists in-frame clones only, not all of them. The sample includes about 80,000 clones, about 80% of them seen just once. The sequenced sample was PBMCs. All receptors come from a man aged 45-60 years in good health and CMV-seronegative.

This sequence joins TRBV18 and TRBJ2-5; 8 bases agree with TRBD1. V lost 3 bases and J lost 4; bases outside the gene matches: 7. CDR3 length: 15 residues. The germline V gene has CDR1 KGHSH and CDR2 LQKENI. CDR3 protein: CASSPGQGRIETQYF. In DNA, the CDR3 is TGTGCCAGCTCACCCGGACAGGGTAGAATAGAGACCCAGTACTTC.

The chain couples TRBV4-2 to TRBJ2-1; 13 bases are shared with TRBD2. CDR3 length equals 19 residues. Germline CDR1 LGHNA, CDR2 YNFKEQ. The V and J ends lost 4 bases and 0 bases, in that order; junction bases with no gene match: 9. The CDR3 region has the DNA TGTGCCAGCAGCCCGACGGGACTAGCGGGATCCCTCTCCTACAATGAGCAGTTCTTC. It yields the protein CASSPTGLAGSLSYNEQFF.

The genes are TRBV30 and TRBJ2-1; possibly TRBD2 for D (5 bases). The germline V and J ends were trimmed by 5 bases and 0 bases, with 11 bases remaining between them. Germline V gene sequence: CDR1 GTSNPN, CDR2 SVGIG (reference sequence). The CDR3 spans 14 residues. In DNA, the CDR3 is TGTGCCTGGGCCGCGGGCTACTCCTACAATGAGCAGTTCTTC. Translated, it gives CAWAAGYSYNEQFF.

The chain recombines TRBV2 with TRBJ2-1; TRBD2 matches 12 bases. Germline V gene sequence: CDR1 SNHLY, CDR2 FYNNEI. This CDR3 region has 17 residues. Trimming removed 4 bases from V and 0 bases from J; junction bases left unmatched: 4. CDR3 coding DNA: TGTGCCAGCAGTGGACTAGCGGGGGCAACCTCCTACAATGAGCAGTTCTTC. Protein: CASSGLAGATSYNEQFF.

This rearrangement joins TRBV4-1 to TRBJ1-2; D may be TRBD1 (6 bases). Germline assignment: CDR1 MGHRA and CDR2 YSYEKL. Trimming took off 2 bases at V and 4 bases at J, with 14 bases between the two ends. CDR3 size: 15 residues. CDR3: CASSQPGQNPYGYTF. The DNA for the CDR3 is TGCGCCAGCAGCCAACCTGGACAGAACCCCTATGGCTACACCTTC.

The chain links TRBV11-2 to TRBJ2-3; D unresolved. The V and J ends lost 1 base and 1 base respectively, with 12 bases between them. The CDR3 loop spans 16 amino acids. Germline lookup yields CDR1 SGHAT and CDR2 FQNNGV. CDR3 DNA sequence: TGTGCCAGCAGCTTAGGGGCCCTCATCGGCACAGATACGCAGTATTTT. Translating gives CASSLGALIGTDTQYF.

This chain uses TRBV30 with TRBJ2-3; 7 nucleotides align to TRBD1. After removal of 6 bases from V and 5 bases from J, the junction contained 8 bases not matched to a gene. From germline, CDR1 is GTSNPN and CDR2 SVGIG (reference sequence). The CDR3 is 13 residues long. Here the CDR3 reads CACPTGHLDTQYF. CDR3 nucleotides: TGTGCCTGCCCGACAGGGCATCTAGATACGCAGTATTTT.

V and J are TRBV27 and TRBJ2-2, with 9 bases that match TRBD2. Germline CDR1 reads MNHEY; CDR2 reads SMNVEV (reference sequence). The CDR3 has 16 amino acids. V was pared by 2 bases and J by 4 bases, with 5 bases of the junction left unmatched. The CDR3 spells CASSLRLAGFTGELFF. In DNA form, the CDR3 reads TGTGCCAGCAGTTTAAGGCTAGCGGGGTTCACCGGGGAGCTGTTTTTT.

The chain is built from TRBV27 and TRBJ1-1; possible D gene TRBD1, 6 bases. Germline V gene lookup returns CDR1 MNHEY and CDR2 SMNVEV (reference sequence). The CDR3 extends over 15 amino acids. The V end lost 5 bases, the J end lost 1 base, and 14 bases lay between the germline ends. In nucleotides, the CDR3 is TGTGCCAGCAGTAGGCGGGGGGCAGAGAACACTGAAGCTTTCTTT. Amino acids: CASSRRGAENTEAFF.

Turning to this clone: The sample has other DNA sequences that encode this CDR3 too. The CDR3 DNA reads as TGTGCCAGCAGTTACTCAGGGTTCGCTAGCGGCTACACCTTC. Encoded protein: CASSYSGFASGYTF. The V gene is TRBV6-5, the J gene TRBJ1-2; unclear D gene. Germline V gene data show CDR1 as MNHEY and CDR2 as SVGAGI. The V and J ends lost 0 bases and 8 bases respectively, with 13 bases between them. The CDR3 consists of 14 residues.

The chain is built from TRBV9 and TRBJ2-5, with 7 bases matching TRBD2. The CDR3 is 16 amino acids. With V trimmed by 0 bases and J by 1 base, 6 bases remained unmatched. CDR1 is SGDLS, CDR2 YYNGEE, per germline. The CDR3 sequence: CASSVGLGGSQETQYF. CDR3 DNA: TGTGCCAGCAGCGTAGGTCTCGGGGGGTCCCAAGAGACCCAGTACTTC.

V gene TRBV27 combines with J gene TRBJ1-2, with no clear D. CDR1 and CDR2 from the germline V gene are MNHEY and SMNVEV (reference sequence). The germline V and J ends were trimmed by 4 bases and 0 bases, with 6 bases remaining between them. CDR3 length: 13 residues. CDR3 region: CASSSRANYGYTF. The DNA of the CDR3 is TGTGCCAGCAGTTCCCGGGCTAACTATGGCTACACCTTC.

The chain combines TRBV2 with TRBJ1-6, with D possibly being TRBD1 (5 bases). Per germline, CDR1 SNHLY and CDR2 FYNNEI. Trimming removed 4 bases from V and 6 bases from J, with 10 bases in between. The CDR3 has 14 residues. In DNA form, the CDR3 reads TGTGCCAGCAGTGTGGCAGGGCGTAATTCACCCCTCCACTTT. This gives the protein CASSVAGRNSPLHF.

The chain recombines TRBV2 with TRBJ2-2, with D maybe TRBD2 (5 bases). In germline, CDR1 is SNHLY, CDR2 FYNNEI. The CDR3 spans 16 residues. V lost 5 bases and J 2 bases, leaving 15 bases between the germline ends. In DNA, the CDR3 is TGTGCCAGCAGTCCTTCCGCCGCTAGCAACACCGGGGAGCTGTTTTTT. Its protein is CASSPSAASNTGELFF.

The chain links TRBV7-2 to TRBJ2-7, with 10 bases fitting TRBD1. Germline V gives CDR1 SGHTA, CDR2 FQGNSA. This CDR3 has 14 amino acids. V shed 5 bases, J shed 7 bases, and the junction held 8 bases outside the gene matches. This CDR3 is CASSPGTGAREQYF. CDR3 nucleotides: TGTGCCAGCAGCCCAGGGACAGGGGCGAGGGAGCAGTACTTC.

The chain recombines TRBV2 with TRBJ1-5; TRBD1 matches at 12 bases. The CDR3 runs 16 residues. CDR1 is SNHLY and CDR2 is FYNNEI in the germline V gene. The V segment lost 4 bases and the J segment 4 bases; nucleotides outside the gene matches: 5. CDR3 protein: CASSAPGQGANQPQHF. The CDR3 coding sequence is TGTGCCAGCAGTGCCCCGGGACAGGGGGCGAATCAGCCCCAGCATTTT.

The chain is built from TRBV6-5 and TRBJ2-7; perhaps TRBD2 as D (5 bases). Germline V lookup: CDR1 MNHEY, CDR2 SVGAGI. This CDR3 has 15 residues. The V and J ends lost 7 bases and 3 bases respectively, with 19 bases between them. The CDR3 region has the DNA TGTGCCAGCACCCCAATCGGCCGGGGAAGCTACGAGCAGTACTTC. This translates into CASTPIGRGSYEQYF.

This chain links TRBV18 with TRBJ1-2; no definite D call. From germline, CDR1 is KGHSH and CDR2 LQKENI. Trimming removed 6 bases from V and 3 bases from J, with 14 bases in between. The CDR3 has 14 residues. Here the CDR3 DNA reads TGTGCCAGCTCCCCCGCGAGGGATTACTATGGCTACACCTTC. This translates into CASSPARDYYGYTF.

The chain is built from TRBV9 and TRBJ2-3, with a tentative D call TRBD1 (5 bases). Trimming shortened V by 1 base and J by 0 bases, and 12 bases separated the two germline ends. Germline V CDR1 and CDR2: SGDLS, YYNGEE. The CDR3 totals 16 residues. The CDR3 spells CASSVTGTASTDTQYF. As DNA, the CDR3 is TGTGCCAGCAGCGTAACAGGAACCGCTAGCACAGATACGCAGTATTTT.

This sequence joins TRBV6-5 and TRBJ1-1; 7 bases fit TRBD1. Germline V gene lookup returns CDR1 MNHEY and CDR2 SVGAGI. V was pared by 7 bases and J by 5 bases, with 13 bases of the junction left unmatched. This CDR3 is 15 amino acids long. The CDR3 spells CASTSTGQARTEAFF. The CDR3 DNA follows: TGTGCCAGCACCTCGACCGGACAGGCGAGGACTGAAGCTTTCTTT.

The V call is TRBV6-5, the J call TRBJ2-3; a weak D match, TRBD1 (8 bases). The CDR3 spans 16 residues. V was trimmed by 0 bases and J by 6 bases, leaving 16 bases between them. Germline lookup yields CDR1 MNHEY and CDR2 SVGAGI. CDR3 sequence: CASSYSGGPGGDTQYF. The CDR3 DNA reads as TGTGCCAGCAGTTACTCGGGGGGGCCAGGGGGCGATACGCAGTATTTT.